This TCR beta chain emerged from a study of response to subunit inactivated influenza vaccine. Study-wide results and limits: That few new T cells are recruited by each seasonal influenza vaccination was the authors' suggestion.

This clonotype has a count of ten or more. Its target is not known. Via MiXCR, TCRdb re-called the RT-PCR reads, giving one row per CDR3 protein. The data contain a few hundred thousand distinct CDR3 sequences, 12% to 15% of them singletons. CDR1 is SQVTM, CDR2 ANQGSEA, per germline. The CDR3 contains 13 residues. The V end was cut by 6 bases, the J end by 0 bases, with 9 bases between. Sequenced here: PBMCs from blood, sampled roughly 13 days after vaccination. The TCR originated in a man in his forties or fifties who received an inactivated influenza vaccine. The chain couples TRBV29-1 to TRBJ2-4; no reliable D call. In nucleotides, the CDR3 is TGCAGCGTCACCTCGGGAGCCAAAAACATTCAGTACTTC. Protein product: CSVTSGAKNIQYF.